The 7 T cell receptor beta chains below were found in one sample sequenced in a study of OX40 agonist ivuxolimab in advanced cancers. The data were produced by immunoSEQ multiplex PCR, yet TCRdb's version contains in-frame clones alone and is incomplete. The data show 35,000 to 40,000 clones, around 82% seen once. This specimen was CD4+ or CD8+ T cells sorted from blood, taken in a trial of the OX40 agonist ivuxolimab. These receptors all stem from an adult with an advanced solid tumor such as melanoma, head and neck, liver or kidney cancer.

The chain combines TRBV11-2 with TRBJ2-7; the match to TRBD2 covers 15 bases. The trim removed 5 bases at V and 7 bases at J, leaving 6 bases unmatched. The CDR3 runs to 15 residues. CDR1 and CDR2 from the germline V gene are SGHAT and FQNNGV. The CDR3 DNA reads TGTGCCAGCAGCCGAACTGGGACTAGCGGGGGGGAGCAGTACTTC. It yields the protein CASSRTGTSGGEQYF.

This clone turned up a few times. The chain employs TRBV28 and TRBJ2-7; D remains ambiguous. Germline CDR1 is MDHEN and CDR2 is SYDVKM. There are 13 residues in the CDR3. V was shortened by 6 bases and J by 2 bases, with 11 bases between the two germline ends. CDR3 residues: CASRGTEAYEQYF. The CDR3 bases are TGTGCCAGCAGAGGCACAGAGGCCTACGAGCAGTACTTC. The full variable domain, with the rest looked up from reference TRBV28 and TRBJ2-7, is DVKVTQSSRYLVKRTGEKVFLECVQDMDHENMFWYRQDPGLGLRLIYFSYDVKMKEKGDIPEGYSVSREKKERFSLILESASTNQTSMYLCASRGTEAYEQYFGPGTRLTVT.

This chain connects TRBV6-1 to TRBJ1-6; unclear D gene. The length of the CDR3 is 15 residues. Per the germline V gene, CDR1 is MNHNS and CDR2 is SASEGT. Trimming cost V 10 bases and J 4 bases, with 17 bases left between them. CDR3 sequence (DNA): TGTGCCACCCTATCCCGGACGGTTTATAATTCACCCCTCCACTTT. It encodes CATLSRTVYNSPLHF.

The chain couples TRBV7-9 to TRBJ1-2, with TRBD1 matching 7 bases. Germline-derived CDR1 and CDR2 are SEHNR and FQNEAQ (reference sequence). CDR3 length equals 16 residues. The V and J ends lost 5 bases and 6 bases, in that order; junction bases with no gene match: 15. The CDR3 bases are TGTGCCAGCAGCCCTGGACGACAGGGAGGGTTGGATGGCTACACCTTC. This codes for CASSPGRQGGLDGYTF.

This chain connects TRBV9 to TRBJ2-7; TRBD1 or TRBD2 may be the D gene (5 bases each). V lost 0 bases to trimming and J lost 0 bases, with 10 bases between them. The CDR3 consists of 15 residues. Germline values: CDR1 SGDLS, CDR2 YYNGEE. CDR3 DNA: TGTGCCAGCAGCGTAGCTGGGGACGTCTCCTACGAGCAGTACTTC. This encodes CASSVAGDVSYEQYF.

DNA for the CDR3: TGTGCCAGCGTATCCGGGCGGGCGCGGAATGGCTACACCTTC. It translates to CASVSGRARNGYTF. V is TRBV28 and J is TRBJ1-2; D not resolved. V was cut by 8 bases and J by 6 bases, with 19 bases left in between. CDR1 is MDHEN and CDR2 is SYDVKM in the germline V gene. The length of the CDR3 is 14 residues.

The chain has TRBV9 and TRBJ2-5; 8 bases agree with TRBD1. The CDR3 spans 15 residues. CDR1 is SGDLS, CDR2 YYNGEE, per germline. V shed 3 bases and J 5 bases; nucleotides not matched to a gene: 9. The CDR3 nucleotides read TGTGCCAGCAGCGCACCCAGGGGGCAGGGGGAGACCCAGTACTTC. Translation: CASSAPRGQGETQYF.